The present entry profiles one TCR beta chain with its context. Antigen: not known. Germline assignment: CDR1 MGHRA and CDR2 YSYEKL. The length of the CDR3 is 14 residues. The trim removed 4 bases at V and 8 bases at J, leaving 7 bases unmatched. This specimen comes from a study of graft-versus-host responses after intestinal transplantation. Looking at the study overall: Recipients were all induced with anti-thymocyte globulin, then given tacrolimus and steroids for approximately 3 years.

Overall study findings and caveats: Across patients carrying graft-donor T cell macrochimerism, allografts held high graft-versus-host to host-versus-graft clonal ratios.

Only in-frame clones appear in the TCRdb table, and some are missing; sequencing was by immunoSEQ multiplex PCR. The repertoire holds about 100,000 clones, with around nine tenths as singletons. This chain joins TRBV4-1 and TRBJ1-2, with TRBD1 identical over 10 bases. The specimen was PBMCs, collected 450 to 480 days after intestinal transplant. The receptor was isolated from a human patient who received an intestinal transplant, so some T cells may come from the graft donor. The CDR3 DNA is TGCGCCAGCAGCCTAACCGGGACAGGGGACGGCTACACCTTC. It is translated as CASSLTGTGDGYTF.